These T cell receptor beta chains were read from a single sample in a study of control samples from healthy donors and cancer patients. Libraries were prepared by immunoSEQ multiplex PCR; TCRdb keeps only in-frame clonotypes and omits some of them. The sample has 65,000 to 90,000 clones, less than 95% seen once. Sequences were obtained from blood. These receptors were taken from a woman between 25 and 40 years old in good health. Each CDR3 is given with its conserved first and last residue. Each record gives: J gene, V gene, D gene, clone size, CDR3 protein, CDR3 DNA. D genes are given only for firm matches. Clone size is shown for a subset of rows, as once, few, many or a class of expanded clone.

j_call: TRBJ1-2; v_call: TRBV5-1; d_call: -; clone_size: -; cdr3_aa: CASTPGPGDFYGYTF; cdr3_nt: TGCGCCAGCACACCGGGACCGGGAGACTTCTATGGCTACACCTTC
j_call: TRBJ2-5; v_call: TRBV9; d_call: -; clone_size: once; cdr3_aa: CASSAEGGQGETQYF; cdr3_nt: TGTGCCAGCAGCGCGGAGGGGGGCCAGGGGGAGACCCAGTACTTC
j_call: TRBJ2-2; v_call: TRBV10-3; d_call: -; clone_size: once; cdr3_aa: CAISESIRQNTGELFF; cdr3_nt: TGTGCCATCAGTGAGTCAATTAGGCAGAACACCGGGGAGCTGTTTTTT
j_call: TRBJ1-2; v_call: TRBV2; d_call: -; clone_size: -; cdr3_aa: CASSIDNYGYTF; cdr3_nt: TGTGCCAGCAGTATTGACAACTATGGCTACACCTTC
j_call: TRBJ2-1; v_call: TRBV6-6; d_call: -; clone_size: -; cdr3_aa: CASSYPGGWGNEQFF; cdr3_nt: TGTGCCAGCAGTTACCCCGGCGGCTGGGGCAATGAGCAGTTCTTC
j_call: TRBJ1-2; v_call: TRBV12-3/TRBV12-4; d_call: -; clone_size: once; cdr3_aa: CASSLLGSYGYTF; cdr3_nt: TGTGCCAGCAGTCTTCTCGGCAGCTATGGCTACACCTTC
j_call: TRBJ1-5; v_call: TRBV30; d_call: -; clone_size: -; cdr3_aa: CAWSVLGPLNQPQHF; cdr3_nt: TGTGCCTGGAGTGTTTTGGGACCCTTGAATCAGCCCCAGCATTTT
j_call: TRBJ2-4; v_call: TRBV3-1/TRBV3-2; d_call: TRBD1; clone_size: -; cdr3_aa: CASSQSETGITKNIQYF; cdr3_nt: TGTGCCAGCAGCCAATCCGAGACAGGGATAACCAAAAACATTCAGTACTTC
j_call: TRBJ2-5; v_call: TRBV11-1; d_call: TRBD1; clone_size: few; cdr3_aa: CASSSGTGDVGTQYF; cdr3_nt: TGTGCCAGCAGCTCAGGGACAGGGGATGTAGGGACCCAGTACTTC
j_call: TRBJ1-2; v_call: TRBV6-5; d_call: TRBD1; clone_size: -; cdr3_aa: CASSYSLQGDYGYTF; cdr3_nt: TGTGCCAGCAGTTACTCGTTACAGGGGGACTATGGCTACACCTTC
j_call: TRBJ1-6; v_call: TRBV19; d_call: TRBD1; clone_size: -; cdr3_aa: CASSPSGQGESPLHF; cdr3_nt: TGTGCCAGTAGTCCCTCGGGACAGGGGGAGTCACCCCTCCACTTT
j_call: TRBJ1-6; v_call: TRBV28; d_call: TRBD1; clone_size: -; cdr3_aa: CASRSGQLNSPLHF; cdr3_nt: TGTGCCAGCAGATCGGGACAGCTCAATTCACCCCTCCACTTT
j_call: TRBJ1-5; v_call: TRBV2; d_call: TRBD1; clone_size: -; cdr3_aa: CASSGQGYQPQHF; cdr3_nt: TGTGCCAGCAGCGGACAGGGTTACCAGCCCCAGCATTTT
j_call: TRBJ1-4; v_call: TRBV9; d_call: -; clone_size: -; cdr3_aa: CASSVAGGQGEKLFF; cdr3_nt: TGTGCCAGCAGCGTAGCGGGGGGCCAAGGTGAAAAACTGTTTTTT
j_call: TRBJ2-5; v_call: TRBV27; d_call: -; clone_size: -; cdr3_aa: CASSLYYQETQYF; cdr3_nt: TGTGCCAGCAGTTTATACTACCAAGAGACCCAGTACTTC
j_call: TRBJ2-5; v_call: TRBV28; d_call: -; clone_size: few; cdr3_aa: CASSLGRAGPGQETQYF; cdr3_nt: TGTGCCAGCAGTTTAGGACGAGCCGGACCGGGGCAAGAGACCCAGTACTTC
j_call: TRBJ2-5; v_call: TRBV11-3; d_call: -; clone_size: few; cdr3_aa: CASSSETRASQETQYF; cdr3_nt: TGTGCCAGCAGCTCTGAGACCCGGGCGAGCCAAGAGACCCAGTACTTC
j_call: TRBJ1-4; v_call: TRBV5-1; d_call: TRBD1; clone_size: -; cdr3_aa: CASSLNTGGNEKLFF; cdr3_nt: TGCGCCAGCAGCTTGAATACAGGGGGGAATGAAAAACTGTTTTTT
j_call: TRBJ2-7; v_call: TRBV12-3/TRBV12-4; d_call: -; clone_size: -; cdr3_aa: CASSIGYEQYF; cdr3_nt: TGTGCCAGCAGTATAGGCTACGAGCAGTACTTC
j_call: TRBJ1-1; v_call: TRBV7-6; d_call: -; clone_size: -; cdr3_aa: CASSFQGQDTEAFF; cdr3_nt: TGTGCCAGCAGCTTTCAAGGACAAGACACTGAAGCTTTCTTT
j_call: TRBJ2-3; v_call: TRBV7-9; d_call: -; clone_size: -; cdr3_aa: CASSASERTDTQYF; cdr3_nt: TGTGCCAGCAGCGCCTCCGAGCGCACAGATACGCAGTATTTT
j_call: TRBJ1-1; v_call: TRBV4-1; d_call: -; clone_size: -; cdr3_aa: CASSQSLGHMNTEAFF; cdr3_nt: TGCGCCAGCAGCCAATCCCTTGGACATATGAACACTGAAGCTTTCTTT
j_call: TRBJ1-6; v_call: TRBV3-1/TRBV3-2; d_call: -; clone_size: -; cdr3_aa: CASSQGRDNSPLHF; cdr3_nt: TGTGCCAGCAGCCAAGGAAGAGATAATTCACCCCTCCACTTT
j_call: TRBJ2-7; v_call: TRBV6-2/TRBV6-3; d_call: -; clone_size: once; cdr3_aa: CASSYGASYEQYF; cdr3_nt: TGTGCCAGCAGTTACGGTGCGAGCTACGAGCAGTACTTC
j_call: TRBJ2-2; v_call: TRBV6-6; d_call: -; clone_size: -; cdr3_aa: CASSSQGGSTGELFF; cdr3_nt: TGTGCCAGCAGTTCACAGGGGGGGAGCACCGGGGAGCTGTTTTTT
j_call: TRBJ1-5; v_call: TRBV28; d_call: -; clone_size: -; cdr3_aa: CASSFATSGGNQPQHF; cdr3_nt: TGTGCCAGCAGTTTTGCCACATCTGGAGGCAATCAGCCCCAGCATTTT
j_call: TRBJ2-1; v_call: TRBV5-1; d_call: TRBD2; clone_size: -; cdr3_aa: CASSTGLAGSYNEQFF; cdr3_nt: TGCGCCAGCAGCACGGGACTAGCGGGGTCCTACAATGAGCAGTTCTTC